One and the same sample provided the 6 T cell receptor beta chains below, sequenced in a study of Graves' ophthalmopathy and Graves' hyperthyroidism. Amplified TCR beta CDR3 regions were obtained using RNA transcripts as template. HTBI primers served in a first-round RT-PCR, which a second-round multiplex PCR followed. TCRdb reprocessed the multiplex PCR reads with MiXCR, giving one entry per CDR3 protein. This sample carries about 660,000 distinct CDR3 sequences, approximately 39% of them seen once, and the ten largest clones take 2.5% to 3.5%. Source material: peripheral blood. Receptors originate from an adult man with Graves' ophthalmopathy.

This clonotype was observed at least ten times. V usage is TRBV29-1 and J usage is TRBJ1-5; possible D gene TRBD1, 5 bases. Trimming took off 6 bases at V and 2 bases at J, with 17 bases between the two ends. There are 15 residues in the CDR3. The germline CDR1 and CDR2 sequences are SQVTM and ANQGSEA. CDR3 bases: TGCAGCGTCGGGCAGGGTACGGGGGGCAATCAGCCCCAGCATTTT. Translation: CSVGQGTGGNQPQHF.

This chain uses TRBV25-1 with TRBJ1-4, with D perhaps matching TRBD1 (5 bases). Germline assignment: CDR1 MGHDK and CDR2 SYGVNS. There are 16 residues in the CDR3. Trimming left V 4 bases short and J 0 bases short, with 12 bases between. The CDR3 nucleotides are TGTGCCAGCAGTGCTAGTATGACAGCAACTAATGAAAAACTGTTTTTT. This encodes CASSASMTATNEKLFF. Full variable domain (missing parts from reference TRBV25-1 and TRBJ1-4): EADIYQTPRYLVIGTGKKITLECSQTMGHDKMYWYQQDPGMELHLIHYSYGVNSTEKGDLSSESTVSRIRTEHFPLTLESARPSHTSQYLCASSASMTATNEKLFFGSGTQLSVL.

With respect to this clonotype: This clone may be a read error of a much larger clone one base away. This chain links TRBV12-3 or TRBV12-4 with TRBJ2-5; D gene unclear. The CDR3 contains 14 residues. In nucleotides, the CDR3 is TGTGCCAGCAGTTCCTTTGCGATTCTGGAGACCCGGTACTTC. It encodes CASSSFAILETRYF.

The chain joins TRBV2 to TRBJ1-2; 11 bases map to TRBD1. This CDR3 contains 13 residues. Germline trimming cut 4 bases from V and 12 bases from J; bases unmatched to any gene: 7. Germline V gene sequence: CDR1 SNHLY, CDR2 FYNNEI. The CDR3: CASSGTGGFGNTF. The CDR3 coding sequence is TGTGCCAGCAGTGGGACAGGGGGCTTTGGAAACACCTTC. The full variable domain, completed using reference TRBV2 and TRBJ1-2, is EPEVTQTPSHQVTQMGQEVILRCVPISNHLYFYWYRQILGQKVEFLVSFYNNEISEKSEIFDDQFSVERPDGSNFTLKIRSTKLEDSAMYFCASSGTGGFGNTFGSGTRLTVV.

The chain joins TRBV7-3 to TRBJ2-5; TRBD2 is a possible D gene (6 bases). V lost 5 bases and J lost 11, with 21 bases in between. CDR3 length: 14 amino acids. In germline, CDR1 is SGHTA, CDR2 FQGTGA. The chain's CDR3 is CASSPVGGSDTQYF. CDR3 nucleotides: TGTGCCAGCAGCCCCGTTGGGGGGTCGGATACGCAGTACTTC.

CDR3 in DNA: TGCAGTGCTAGGGGGATGGGACAGCAAGAGACCCAGTACTTC. This encodes CSARGMGQQETQYF. The genes are TRBV20-1 and TRBJ2-5; TRBD1 agrees at 7 bases. This CDR3 spans 14 amino acids. The germline CDR1 and CDR2 sequences are DFQATT and SNEGSKA (reference sequence). Losses at the gene ends were 3 bases for V and 2 bases for J; bases not matched to a gene: 6.